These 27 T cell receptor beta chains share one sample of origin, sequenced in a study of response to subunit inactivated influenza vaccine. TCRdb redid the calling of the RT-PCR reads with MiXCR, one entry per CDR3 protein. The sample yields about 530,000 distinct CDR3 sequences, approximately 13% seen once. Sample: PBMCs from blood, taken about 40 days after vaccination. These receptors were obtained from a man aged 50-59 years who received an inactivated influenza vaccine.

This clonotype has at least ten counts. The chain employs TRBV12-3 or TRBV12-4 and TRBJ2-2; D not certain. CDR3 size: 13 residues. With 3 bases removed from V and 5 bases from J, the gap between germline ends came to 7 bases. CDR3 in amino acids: CASSFFKTGELFF. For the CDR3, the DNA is TGTGCCAGCAGTTTCTTCAAAACCGGGGAGCTGTTTTTT.

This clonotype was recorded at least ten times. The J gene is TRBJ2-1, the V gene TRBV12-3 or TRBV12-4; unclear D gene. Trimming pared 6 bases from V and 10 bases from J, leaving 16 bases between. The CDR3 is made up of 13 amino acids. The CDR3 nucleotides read TGTGCCAGCAGGTACAGTTCGATGAGGGAGCAGTTCTTC. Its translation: CASRYSSMREQFF.

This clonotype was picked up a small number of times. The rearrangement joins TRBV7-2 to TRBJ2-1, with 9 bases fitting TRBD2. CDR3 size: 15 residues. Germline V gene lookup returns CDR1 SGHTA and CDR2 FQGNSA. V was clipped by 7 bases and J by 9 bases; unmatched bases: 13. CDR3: CASKKYAGGPSEQFF. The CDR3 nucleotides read TGTGCCAGCAAAAAGTATGCGGGAGGGCCTAGTGAGCAGTTCTTC.

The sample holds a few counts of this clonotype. The CDR3 region is CSAASGRAKNEQFF. CDR3 DNA: TGCAGTGCTGCTAGCGGGAGGGCCAAAAATGAGCAGTTCTTC. This chain links TRBV20-1 with TRBJ2-1; 12 bases are shared with TRBD2. CDR3 length: 14 residues. The germline gives CDR1 DFQATT, CDR2 SNEGSKA (reference sequence). Losses at the gene ends were 5 bases for V and 7 bases for J; bases not matched to a gene: 6.

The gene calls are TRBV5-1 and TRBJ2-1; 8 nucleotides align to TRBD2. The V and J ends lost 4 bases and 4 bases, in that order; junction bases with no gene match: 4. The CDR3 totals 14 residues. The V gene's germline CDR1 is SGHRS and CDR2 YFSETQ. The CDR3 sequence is CASSRSGGYNEQFF. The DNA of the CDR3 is TGCGCCAGCAGCCGAAGCGGGGGTTACAATGAGCAGTTCTTC.

CDR3 amino acids: CASSYPRGQGYSSYEQYF. The CDR3 DNA reads as TGTGCCAGCAGTTACCCGAGGGGACAGGGCTACTCCTCCTACGAGCAGTACTTC. The chain uses TRBV6-5 and TRBJ2-7; 9 bases line up with TRBD1. The V segment lost 2 bases and the J segment 0 bases; nucleotides outside the gene matches: 11. This CDR3 contains 18 residues. CDR1 and CDR2 (germline): MNHEY, SVGAGI.

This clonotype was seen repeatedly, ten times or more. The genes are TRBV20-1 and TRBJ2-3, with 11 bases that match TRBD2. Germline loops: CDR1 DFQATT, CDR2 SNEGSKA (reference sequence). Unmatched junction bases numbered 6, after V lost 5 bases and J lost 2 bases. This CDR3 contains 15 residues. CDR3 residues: CSAPGTSGYTDTQYF. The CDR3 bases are TGCAGTGCTCCCGGGACTAGCGGCTACACAGATACGCAGTATTTT.

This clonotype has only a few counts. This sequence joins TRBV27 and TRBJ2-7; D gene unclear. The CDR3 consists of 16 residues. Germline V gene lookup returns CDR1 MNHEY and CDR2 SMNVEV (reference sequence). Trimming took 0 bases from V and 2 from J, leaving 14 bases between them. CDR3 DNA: TGTGCCAGCAGTTTATCGCGGCCCCCGGGCCCCTACGAGCAGTACTTC. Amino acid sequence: CASSLSRPPGPYEQYF.

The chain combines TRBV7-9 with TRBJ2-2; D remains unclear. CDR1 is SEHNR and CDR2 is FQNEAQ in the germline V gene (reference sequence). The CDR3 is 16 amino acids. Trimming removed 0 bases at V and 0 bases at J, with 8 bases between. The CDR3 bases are TGTGCCAGCAGCTTAGCTTTGAGCGCGAACACCGGGGAGCTGTTTTTT. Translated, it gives CASSLALSANTGELFF. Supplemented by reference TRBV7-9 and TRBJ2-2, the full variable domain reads DTGVSQNPRHKITKRGQNVTFRCDPISEHNRLYWYRQTLGQGPEFLTYFQNEAQLEKSRLLSDRFSAERPKGSFSTLEIQRTEQGDSAMYLCASSLALSANTGELFFGEGSRLTVL.

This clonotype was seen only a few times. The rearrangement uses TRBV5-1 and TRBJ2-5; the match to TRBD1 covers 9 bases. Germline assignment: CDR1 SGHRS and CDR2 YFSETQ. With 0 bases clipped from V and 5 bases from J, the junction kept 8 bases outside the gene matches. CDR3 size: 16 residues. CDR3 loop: CASSLGPGQGGETQYF. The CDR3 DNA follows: TGCGCCAGCAGCTTGGGACCGGGACAGGGTGGGGAGACCCAGTACTTC.

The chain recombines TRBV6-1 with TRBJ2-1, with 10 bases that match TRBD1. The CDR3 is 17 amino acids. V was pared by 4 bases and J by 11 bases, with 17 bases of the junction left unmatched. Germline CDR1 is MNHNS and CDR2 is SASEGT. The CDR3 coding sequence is TGTGCCAGCAGTGTTACATCGACAGGGGGCGTGGGGGGCAAGCAGTTCTTC. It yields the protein CASSVTSTGGVGGKQFF.

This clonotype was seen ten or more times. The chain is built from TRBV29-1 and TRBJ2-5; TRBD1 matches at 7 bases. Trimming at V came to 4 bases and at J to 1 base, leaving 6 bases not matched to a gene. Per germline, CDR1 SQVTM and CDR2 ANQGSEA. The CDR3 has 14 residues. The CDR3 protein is CSVVQGELQETQYF. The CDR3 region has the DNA TGCAGCGTTGTGCAGGGGGAGCTCCAAGAGACCCAGTACTTC.

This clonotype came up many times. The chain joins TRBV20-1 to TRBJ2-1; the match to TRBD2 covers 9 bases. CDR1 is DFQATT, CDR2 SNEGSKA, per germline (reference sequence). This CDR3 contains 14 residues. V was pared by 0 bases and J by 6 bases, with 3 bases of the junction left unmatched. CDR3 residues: CSAREGTSPNEQFF. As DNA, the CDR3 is TGCAGTGCTAGAGAGGGGACTAGCCCCAATGAGCAGTTCTTC.

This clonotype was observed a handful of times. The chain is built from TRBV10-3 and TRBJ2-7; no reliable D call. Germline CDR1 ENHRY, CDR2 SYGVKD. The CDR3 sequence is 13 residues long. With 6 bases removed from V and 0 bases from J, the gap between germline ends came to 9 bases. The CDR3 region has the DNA TGTGCCATCAGCCCCATAAGCTCCTACGAGCAGTACTTC. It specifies CAISPISSYEQYF.

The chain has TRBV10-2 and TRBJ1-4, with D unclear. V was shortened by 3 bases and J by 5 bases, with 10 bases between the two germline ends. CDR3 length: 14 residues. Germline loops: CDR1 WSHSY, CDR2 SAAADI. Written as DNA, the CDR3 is TGCGCCAGCAGTGAAAGCAGCCGGAATGAAAAACTGTTTTTT. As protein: CASSESSRNEKLFF.

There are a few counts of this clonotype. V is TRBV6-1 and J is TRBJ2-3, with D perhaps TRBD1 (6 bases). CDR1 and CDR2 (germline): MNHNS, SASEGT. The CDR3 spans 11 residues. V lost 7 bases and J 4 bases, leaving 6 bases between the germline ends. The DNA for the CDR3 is TGTGCCAGCAAGGGGGCAGATACGCAGTATTTT. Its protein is CASKGADTQYF.

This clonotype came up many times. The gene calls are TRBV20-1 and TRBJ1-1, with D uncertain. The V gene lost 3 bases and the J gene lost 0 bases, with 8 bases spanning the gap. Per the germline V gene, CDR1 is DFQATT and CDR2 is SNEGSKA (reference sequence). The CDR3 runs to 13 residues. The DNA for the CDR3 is TGCAGTGCTAGGGTCCTCATGAACACTGAAGCTTTCTTT. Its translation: CSARVLMNTEAFF.

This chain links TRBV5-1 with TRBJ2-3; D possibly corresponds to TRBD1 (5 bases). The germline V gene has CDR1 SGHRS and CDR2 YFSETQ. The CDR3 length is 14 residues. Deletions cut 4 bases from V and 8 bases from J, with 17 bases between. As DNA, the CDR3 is TGCGCCAGCAGCCTGGGTGAGGCGCAGGGTACGCAGTATTTT. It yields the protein CASSLGEAQGTQYF.

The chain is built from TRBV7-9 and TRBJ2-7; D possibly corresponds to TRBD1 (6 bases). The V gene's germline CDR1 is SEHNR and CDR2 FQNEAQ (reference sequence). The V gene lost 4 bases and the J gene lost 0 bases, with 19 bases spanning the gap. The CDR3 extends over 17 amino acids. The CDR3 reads CASSSITGQRFSYEQYF. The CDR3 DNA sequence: TGTGCCAGCAGCTCCATTACCGGACAGAGATTCTCCTACGAGCAGTACTTC.

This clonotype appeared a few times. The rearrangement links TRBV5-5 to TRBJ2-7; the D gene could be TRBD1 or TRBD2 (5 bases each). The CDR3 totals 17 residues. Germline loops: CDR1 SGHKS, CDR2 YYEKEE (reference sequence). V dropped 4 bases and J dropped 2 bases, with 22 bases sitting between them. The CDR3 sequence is CASSRDGTQVLTYEQYF. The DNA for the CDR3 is TGTGCCAGCAGCCGGGACGGAACCCAAGTTTTAACCTACGAGCAGTACTTC.

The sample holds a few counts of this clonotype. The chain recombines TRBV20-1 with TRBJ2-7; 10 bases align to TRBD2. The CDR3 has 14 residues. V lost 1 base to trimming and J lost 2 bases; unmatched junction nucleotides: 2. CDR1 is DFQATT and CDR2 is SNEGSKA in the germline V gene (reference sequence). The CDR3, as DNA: TGCAGTGCTAGAGTCAGCGGGGGGGCCTACGAGCAGTACTTC. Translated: CSARVSGGAYEQYF.

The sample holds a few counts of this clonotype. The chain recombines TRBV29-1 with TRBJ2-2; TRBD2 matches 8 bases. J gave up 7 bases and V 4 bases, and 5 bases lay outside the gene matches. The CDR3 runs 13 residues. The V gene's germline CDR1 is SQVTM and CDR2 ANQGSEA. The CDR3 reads CSVVLAAFGELFF. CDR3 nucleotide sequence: TGCAGCGTTGTACTAGCGGCGTTCGGGGAGCTGTTTTTT.

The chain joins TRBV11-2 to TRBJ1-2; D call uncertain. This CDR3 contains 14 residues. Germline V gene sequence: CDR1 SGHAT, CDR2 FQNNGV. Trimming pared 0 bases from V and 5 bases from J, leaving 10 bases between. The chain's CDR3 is CASSLDGSRYGYTF. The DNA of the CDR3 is TGTGCCAGCAGCTTAGACGGCAGTAGATATGGCTACACCTTC.

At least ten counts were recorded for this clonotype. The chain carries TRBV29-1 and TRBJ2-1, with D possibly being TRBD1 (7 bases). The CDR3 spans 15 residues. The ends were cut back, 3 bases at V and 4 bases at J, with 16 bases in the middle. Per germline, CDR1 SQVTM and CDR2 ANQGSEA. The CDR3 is CSVDAGQSYYNEQFF. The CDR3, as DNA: TGCAGCGTTGACGCGGGACAGAGCTATTACAATGAGCAGTTCTTC.

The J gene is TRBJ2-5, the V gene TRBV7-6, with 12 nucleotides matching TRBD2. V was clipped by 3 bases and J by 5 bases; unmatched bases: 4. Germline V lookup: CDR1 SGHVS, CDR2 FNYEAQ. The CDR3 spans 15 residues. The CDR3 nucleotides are TGTGCCAGCAGCTTCGAACTAGCGGGGGGTGAGACCCAGTACTTC. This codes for CASSFELAGGETQYF.

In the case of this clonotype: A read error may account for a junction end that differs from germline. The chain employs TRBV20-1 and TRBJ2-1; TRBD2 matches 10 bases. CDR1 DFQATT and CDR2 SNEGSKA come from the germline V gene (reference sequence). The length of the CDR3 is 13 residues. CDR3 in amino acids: CSARTSGYNELFF. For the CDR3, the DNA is TGCAGTGCTAGGACTAGCGGGTACAATGAGCTGTTCTTC.

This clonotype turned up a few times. The CDR3 DNA reads TGTGCCACCAGTGATCCGGCAAAGGGCACAGATACGCAGTATTTT. Its translation is CATSDPAKGTDTQYF. The V gene is TRBV24-1, the J gene TRBJ2-3; no firm D call. V gave up 3 bases and J gave up 1 base, with 10 bases separating them. The CDR3 has 15 residues. Per germline, CDR1 KGHDR and CDR2 SFDVKD.